The present T cell receptor (beta chain) was sequenced within a study of CD8+ T cells in alopecia areata. On the study more broadly: Treatment of the treated patients consisted of oral tofacitinib, 5 to 10 mg twice daily.

The authors extracted RNA and reverse transcribed it into cDNA as the sequencing template. The table came from immunoSEQ multiplex PCR; TCRdb's copy has only in-frame clones and leaves some out. The data contain around 180,000 clones, around three fifths of them singletons. The CDR3 spans 12 residues. The V gene's germline CDR1 is MNHEY and CDR2 SVGAGI. With 6 bases clipped from V and 4 bases from J, the junction kept 3 bases outside the gene matches. As to this clone: The sample contains more than one DNA sequence encoding this CDR3.

Treatment reported: oral pan-JAK inhibitor, 5-10 mg twice daily. The chain recombines TRBV6-5 with TRBJ2-7; 7 bases agree with TRBD2. The specimen was CD4+ T cells sorted from blood, collected at week 24, from a patient treated with tofacitinib. This sequence was found in a human donor with alopecia areata. CDR3 in DNA: TGTGCCAGCAGCTCGGGGGGTTACGAGCAGTACTTC. This sequence encodes CASSSGGYEQYF.